The clone carrying this TCR beta chain was seen more than once but under ten times. This sample is part of a study of radiation and T cells in renal cell carcinoma. Study in general: Nephrectomy followed 15 Gy stereotactic body radiation by 4 weeks.

Time point in this sample: baseline pretreatment blood. Treatment meaning: 15 Gy SBRT to primary tumor, nephrectomy 4 weeks later. The tumor was a clear cell renal cell carcinoma. Deletions cut 1 base from V and 3 bases from J, with 10 bases between. Germline CDR1 reads SEHNR; CDR2 reads FQNEAQ (reference sequence). CDR3 length: 15 residues. Produced via immunoSEQ multiplex PCR; TCRdb's table is partial and in-frame only. The sample lists around 140,000 clones, less than 90% seen once, with around 21% in the top ten. The V and J genes are TRBV7-9 and TRBJ1-5; D uncertain. This receptor was taken from a woman aged 50 to 60 with renal cell carcinoma. The sample in question was blood, obtained from a patient whose treatment included radiotherapy and nephrectomy. Written as DNA, the CDR3 is TGTGCCAGCAGCTTAGATTGGCAGTCCAATCAGCCCCAGCATTTT. This gives the protein CASSLDWQSNQPQHF.